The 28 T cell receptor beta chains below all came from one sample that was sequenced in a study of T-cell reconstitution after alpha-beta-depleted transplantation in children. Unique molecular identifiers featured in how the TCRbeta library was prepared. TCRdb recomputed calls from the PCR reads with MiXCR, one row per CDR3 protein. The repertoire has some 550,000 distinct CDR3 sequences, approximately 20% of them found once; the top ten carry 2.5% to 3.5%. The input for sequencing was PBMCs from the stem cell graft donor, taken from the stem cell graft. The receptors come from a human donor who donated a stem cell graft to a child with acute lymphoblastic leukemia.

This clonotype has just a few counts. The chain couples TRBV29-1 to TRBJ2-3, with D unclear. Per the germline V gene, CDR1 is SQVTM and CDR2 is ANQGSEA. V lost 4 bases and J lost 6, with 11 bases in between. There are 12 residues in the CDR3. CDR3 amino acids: CSVAPPVDTQYF. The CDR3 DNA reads TGCAGCGTTGCCCCACCCGTCGATACGCAGTATTTT.

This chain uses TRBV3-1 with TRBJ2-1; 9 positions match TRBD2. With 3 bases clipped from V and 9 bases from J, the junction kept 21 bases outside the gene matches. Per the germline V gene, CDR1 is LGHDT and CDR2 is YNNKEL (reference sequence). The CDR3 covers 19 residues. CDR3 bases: TGTGCCAGCAGCCAGGGTAGCCTCGCGGGAGGGCCTAATCCGCGTGAGCAGTTCTTC. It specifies CASSQGSLAGGPNPREQFF.

CDR3 sequence reads: CASTEKSSGGNEQFF. The DNA of the CDR3 is TGTGCCAGCACCGAAAAAAGCTCGGGAGGCAATGAGCAGTTCTTC. The J gene is TRBJ2-1, the V gene TRBV14; TRBD2 matches at 7 bases. Germline trimming cut 7 bases from V and 6 bases from J; bases unmatched to any gene: 12. CDR1 is SGHDN, CDR2 FVKESK, per germline. The CDR3 sequence is 15 residues long.

The CDR3 sequence is CASSLAEVTDTQYF. CDR3 nucleotides: TGTGCCAGCAGTCTGGCCGAGGTCACAGATACGCAGTATTTT. The rearrangement links TRBV27 to TRBJ2-3; D remains unclear. The CDR3 runs 14 residues. V was trimmed by 5 bases and J by 2 bases, leaving 11 bases between them. Looked up from germline, CDR1 is MNHEY and CDR2 is SMNVEV (reference sequence).

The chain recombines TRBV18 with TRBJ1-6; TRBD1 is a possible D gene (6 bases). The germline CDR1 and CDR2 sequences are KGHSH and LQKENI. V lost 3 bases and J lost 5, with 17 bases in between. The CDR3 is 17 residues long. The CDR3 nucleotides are TGTGCCAGCTCACCTGGGGCGGGGGCGAGGAATAATTCACCCCTCCACTTT. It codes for CASSPGAGARNNSPLHF.

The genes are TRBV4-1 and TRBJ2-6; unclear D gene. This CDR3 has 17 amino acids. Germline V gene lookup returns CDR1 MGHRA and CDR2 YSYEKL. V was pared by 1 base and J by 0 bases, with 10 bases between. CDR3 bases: TGCGCCAGCAGCCAAGTCCCCAGCGCCTCTGGGGCCAACGTCCTGACTTTC. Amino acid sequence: CASSQVPSASGANVLTF.

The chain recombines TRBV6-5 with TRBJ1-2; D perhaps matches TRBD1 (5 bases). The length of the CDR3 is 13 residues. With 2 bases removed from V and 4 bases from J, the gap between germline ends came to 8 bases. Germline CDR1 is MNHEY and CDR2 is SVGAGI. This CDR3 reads CASSYAGSYGYTF. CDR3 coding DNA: TGTGCCAGCAGTTACGCAGGGAGCTATGGCTACACCTTC.

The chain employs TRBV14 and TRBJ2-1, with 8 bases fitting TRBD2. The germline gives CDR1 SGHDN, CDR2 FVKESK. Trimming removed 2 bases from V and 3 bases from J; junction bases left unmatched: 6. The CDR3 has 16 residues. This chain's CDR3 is CASSQLAGRRYNEQFF. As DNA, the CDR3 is TGTGCCAGCAGCCAATTAGCGGGAAGGCGCTACAATGAGCAGTTCTTC.

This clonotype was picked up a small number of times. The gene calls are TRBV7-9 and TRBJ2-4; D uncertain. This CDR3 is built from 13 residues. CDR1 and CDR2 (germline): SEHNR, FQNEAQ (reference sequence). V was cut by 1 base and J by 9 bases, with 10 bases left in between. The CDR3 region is CASSLVGPSIQYF. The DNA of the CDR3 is TGTGCCAGCAGCTTAGTCGGCCCGAGCATTCAGTACTTC.

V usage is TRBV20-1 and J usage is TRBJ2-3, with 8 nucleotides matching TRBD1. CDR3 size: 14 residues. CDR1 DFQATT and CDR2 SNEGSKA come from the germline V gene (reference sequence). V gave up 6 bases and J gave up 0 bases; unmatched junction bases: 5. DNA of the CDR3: TGCAGTGCCGGACAGGGCACTAGCACAGATACGCAGTATTTT. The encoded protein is CSAGQGTSTDTQYF.

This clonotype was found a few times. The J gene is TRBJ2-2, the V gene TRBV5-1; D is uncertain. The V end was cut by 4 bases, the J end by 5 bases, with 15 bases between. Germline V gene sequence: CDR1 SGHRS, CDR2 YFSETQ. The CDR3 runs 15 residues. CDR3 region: CASSPIYLLTGELFF. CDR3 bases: TGCGCCAGCAGCCCGATCTACCTACTAACCGGGGAGCTGTTTTTT.

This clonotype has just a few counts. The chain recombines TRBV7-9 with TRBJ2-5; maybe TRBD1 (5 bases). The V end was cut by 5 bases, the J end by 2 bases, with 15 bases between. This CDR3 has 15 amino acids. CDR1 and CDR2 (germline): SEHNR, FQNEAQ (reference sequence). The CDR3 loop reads CASSLLQATQETQYF. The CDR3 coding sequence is TGTGCCAGCAGCCTCTTACAGGCAACTCAAGAGACCCAGTACTTC.

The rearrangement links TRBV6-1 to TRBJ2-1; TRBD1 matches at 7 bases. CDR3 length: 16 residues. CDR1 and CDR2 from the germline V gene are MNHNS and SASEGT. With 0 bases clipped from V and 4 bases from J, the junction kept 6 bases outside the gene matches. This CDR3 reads CASSEAPGGRYNEQFF. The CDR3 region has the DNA TGTGCCAGCAGTGAAGCACCAGGGGGAAGGTACAATGAGCAGTTCTTC.

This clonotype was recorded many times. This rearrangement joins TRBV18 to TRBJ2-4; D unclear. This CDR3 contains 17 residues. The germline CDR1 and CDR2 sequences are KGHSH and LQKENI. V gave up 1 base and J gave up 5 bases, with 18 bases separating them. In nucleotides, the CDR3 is TGTGCCAGCTCACCACGGTCATGGACCCCTCACCAAAACATTCAGTACTTC. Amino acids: CASSPRSWTPHQNIQYF.

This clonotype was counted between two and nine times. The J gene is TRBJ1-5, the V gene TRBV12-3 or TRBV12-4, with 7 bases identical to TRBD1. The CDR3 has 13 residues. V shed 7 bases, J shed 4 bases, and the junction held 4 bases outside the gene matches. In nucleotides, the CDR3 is TGTGCCAGCATATCGGACAGGAATCAGCCCCAGCATTTT. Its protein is CASISDRNQPQHF.

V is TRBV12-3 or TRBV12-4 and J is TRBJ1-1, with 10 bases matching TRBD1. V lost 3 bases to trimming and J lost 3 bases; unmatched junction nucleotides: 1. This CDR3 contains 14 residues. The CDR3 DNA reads TGTGCCAGCAGTTTCGACAGGGGGCACACTGAAGCTTTCTTT. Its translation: CASSFDRGHTEAFF.

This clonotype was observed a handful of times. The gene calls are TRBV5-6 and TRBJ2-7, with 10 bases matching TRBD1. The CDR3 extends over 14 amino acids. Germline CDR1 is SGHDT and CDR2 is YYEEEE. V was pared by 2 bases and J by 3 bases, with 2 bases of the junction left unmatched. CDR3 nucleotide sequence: TGTGCCAGCAGCTTCGGACAGGGGGTCTACGAGCAGTACTTC. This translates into CASSFGQGVYEQYF.

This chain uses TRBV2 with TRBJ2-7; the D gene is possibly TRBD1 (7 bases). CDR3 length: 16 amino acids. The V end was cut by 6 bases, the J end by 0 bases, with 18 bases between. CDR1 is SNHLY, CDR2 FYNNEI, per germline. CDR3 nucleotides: TGTGCCAGCAGCGACAGGGAGGCCCGGAGCTCCTACGAGCAGTACTTC. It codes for CASSDREARSSYEQYF.

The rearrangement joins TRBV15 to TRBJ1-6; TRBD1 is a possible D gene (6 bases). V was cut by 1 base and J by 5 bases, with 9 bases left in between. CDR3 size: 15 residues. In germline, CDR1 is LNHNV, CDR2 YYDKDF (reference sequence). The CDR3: CATSRGTVDNSPLHF. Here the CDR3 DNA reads TGTGCCACCAGCAGAGGGACAGTGGATAATTCACCCCTCCACTTT.

CDR3 DNA: TGTGCCAGCAGCTCCGGACAGGCGGACATTCAGTACTTC. This translates into CASSSGQADIQYF. The chain combines TRBV7-9 with TRBJ2-4; TRBD1 matches at 7 bases. This CDR3 contains 13 residues. In germline, CDR1 is SEHNR, CDR2 FQNEAQ (reference sequence). V shed 4 bases, J shed 8 bases, and the junction held 5 bases outside the gene matches. The entire variable domain, with the rest obtained from reference TRBV7-9 and TRBJ2-4, is as follows: DTGVSQNPRHKITKRGQNVTFRCDPISEHNRLYWYRQTLGQGPEFLTYFQNEAQLEKSRLLSDRFSAERPKGSFSTLEIQRTEQGDSAMYLCASSSGQADIQYFGAGTRLSVL.

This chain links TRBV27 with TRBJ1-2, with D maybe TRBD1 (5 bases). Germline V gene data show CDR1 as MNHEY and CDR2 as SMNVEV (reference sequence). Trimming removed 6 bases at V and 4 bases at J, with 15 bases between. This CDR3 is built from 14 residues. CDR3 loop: CASRRVRDVYGYTF. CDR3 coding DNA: TGTGCCAGCAGGAGGGTCAGGGATGTCTATGGCTACACCTTC.

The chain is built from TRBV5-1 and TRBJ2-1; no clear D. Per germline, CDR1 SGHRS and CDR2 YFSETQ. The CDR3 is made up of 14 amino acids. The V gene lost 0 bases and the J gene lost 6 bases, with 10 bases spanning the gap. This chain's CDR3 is CASSLGLIFNEQFF. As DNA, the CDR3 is TGCGCCAGCAGCTTGGGGCTTATATTCAATGAGCAGTTCTTC.

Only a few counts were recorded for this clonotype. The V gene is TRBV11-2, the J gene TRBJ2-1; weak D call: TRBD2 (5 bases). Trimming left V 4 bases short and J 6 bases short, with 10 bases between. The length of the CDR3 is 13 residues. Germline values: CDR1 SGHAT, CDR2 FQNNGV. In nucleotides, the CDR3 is TGTGCCAGCAGCTCCCGGACTTCCAATGAGCAGTTCTTC. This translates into CASSSRTSNEQFF.

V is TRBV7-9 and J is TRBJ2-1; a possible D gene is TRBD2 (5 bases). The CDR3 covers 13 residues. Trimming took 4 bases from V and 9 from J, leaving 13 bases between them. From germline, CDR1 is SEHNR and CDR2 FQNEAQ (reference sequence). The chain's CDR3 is CASSSARAGEQFF. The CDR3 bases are TGTGCCAGCAGCTCGGCGCGGGCTGGTGAGCAGTTCTTC.

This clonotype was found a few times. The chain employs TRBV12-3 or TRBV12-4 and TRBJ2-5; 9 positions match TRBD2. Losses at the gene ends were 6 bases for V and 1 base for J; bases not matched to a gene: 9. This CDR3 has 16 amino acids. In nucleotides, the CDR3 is TGTGCCAGCAGCCCCCAACCGGGACTAGCCCAAGAGACCCAGTACTTC. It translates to CASSPQPGLAQETQYF.

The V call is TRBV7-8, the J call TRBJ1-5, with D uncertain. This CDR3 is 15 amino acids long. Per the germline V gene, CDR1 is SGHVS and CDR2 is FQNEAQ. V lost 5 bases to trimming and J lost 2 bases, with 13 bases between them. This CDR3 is CASSPWRLGNQPQHF. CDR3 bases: TGTGCCAGCAGCCCGTGGAGGCTGGGCAATCAGCCCCAGCATTTT.

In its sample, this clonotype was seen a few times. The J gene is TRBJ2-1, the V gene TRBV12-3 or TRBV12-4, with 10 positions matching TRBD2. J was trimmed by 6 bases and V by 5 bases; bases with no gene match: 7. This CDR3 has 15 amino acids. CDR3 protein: CASSTWTSGSNEQFF. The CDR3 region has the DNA TGTGCCAGCAGTACCTGGACTAGCGGTAGCAATGAGCAGTTCTTC.

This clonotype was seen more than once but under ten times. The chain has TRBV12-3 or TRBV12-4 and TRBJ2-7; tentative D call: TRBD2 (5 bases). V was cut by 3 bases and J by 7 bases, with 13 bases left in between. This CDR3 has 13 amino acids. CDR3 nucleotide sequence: TGTGCCAGCAGTTTCTCGTCGGGCGGGGAGCAGTACTTC. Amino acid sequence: CASSFSSGGEQYF.